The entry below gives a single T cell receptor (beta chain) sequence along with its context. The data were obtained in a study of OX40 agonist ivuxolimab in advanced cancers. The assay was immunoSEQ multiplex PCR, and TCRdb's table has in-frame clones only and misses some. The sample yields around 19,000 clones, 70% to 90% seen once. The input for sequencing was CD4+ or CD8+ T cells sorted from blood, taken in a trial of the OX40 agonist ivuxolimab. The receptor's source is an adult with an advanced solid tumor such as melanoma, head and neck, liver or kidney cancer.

The CDR3 DNA reads TGTGCCAGCAGCTTGGTCTGGAAAAGCTCCTACAATGAGCAGTTCTTC. This encodes CASSLVWKSSYNEQFF. This chain connects TRBV5-6 to TRBJ2-1, with D unresolved. The CDR3 sequence is 16 residues long. The germline V and J ends were trimmed by 0 bases and 0 bases, with 10 bases remaining between them. The germline V gene has CDR1 SGHDT and CDR2 YYEEEE.